This note documents a single TCR beta chain sequence. Its target is not known. Produced via immunoSEQ multiplex PCR; TCRdb's table is partial and in-frame only. The sample records just over 90,000 clones, more than 85% being singletons. The data were obtained in a study of OX40 agonist ivuxolimab in advanced cancers. The overall study: Head and neck, renal cell, melanoma or hepatocellular carcinoma were the cancers that dose-escalation patients had. Among those enrolled, mean age was around 60 years (range about 23 to 80) and about 81% were male. In three patients, partial responses were observed, one with hepatocellular carcinoma and two with cutaneous melanoma. Broader study findings: The mean number of expanded clones was higher in CD8+ T cells than in CD4+.

Germline CDR1 is LGHNT and CDR2 is FRNRAP. The CDR3 is made up of 11 amino acids. V shed 5 bases and J shed 9 bases, with 7 bases lying between them. The source of this sequence is an adult with an advanced solid tumor such as melanoma, head and neck, liver or kidney cancer. The sequencing used CD4+ or CD8+ T cells sorted from blood, collected in a trial of the OX40 agonist ivuxolimab. The chain carries TRBV12-5 and TRBJ2-2; D is undetermined. As DNA, the CDR3 is TGTGCTAGTGGTCTGGCCTGGGAGCTGTTTTTT. Protein sequence: CASGLAWELFF.